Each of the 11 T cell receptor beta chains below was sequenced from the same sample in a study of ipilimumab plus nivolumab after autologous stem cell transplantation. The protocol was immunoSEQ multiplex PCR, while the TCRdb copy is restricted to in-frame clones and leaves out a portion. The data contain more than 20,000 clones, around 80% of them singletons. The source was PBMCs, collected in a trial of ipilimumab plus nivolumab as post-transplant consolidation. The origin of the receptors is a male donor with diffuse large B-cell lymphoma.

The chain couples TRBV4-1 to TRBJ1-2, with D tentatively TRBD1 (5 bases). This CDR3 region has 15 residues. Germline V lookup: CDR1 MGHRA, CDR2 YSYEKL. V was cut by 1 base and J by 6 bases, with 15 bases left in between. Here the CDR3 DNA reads TGCGCCAGCAGCCAAGGATTTGGGGGAGGGGATGGCTACACCTTC. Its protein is CASSQGFGGGDGYTF.

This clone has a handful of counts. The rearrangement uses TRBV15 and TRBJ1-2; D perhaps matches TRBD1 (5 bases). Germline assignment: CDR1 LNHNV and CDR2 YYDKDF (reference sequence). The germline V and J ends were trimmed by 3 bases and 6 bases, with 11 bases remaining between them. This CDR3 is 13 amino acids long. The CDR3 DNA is TGTGCCACCAGCAGGTCGGGGGATCATGGCTACACCTTC. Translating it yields CATSRSGDHGYTF.

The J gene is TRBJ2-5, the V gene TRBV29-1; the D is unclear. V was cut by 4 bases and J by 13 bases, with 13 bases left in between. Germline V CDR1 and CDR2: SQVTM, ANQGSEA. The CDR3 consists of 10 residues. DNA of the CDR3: TGCAGCGTTGGCGATTACAATCTGTACTTC. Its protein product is CSVGDYNLYF.

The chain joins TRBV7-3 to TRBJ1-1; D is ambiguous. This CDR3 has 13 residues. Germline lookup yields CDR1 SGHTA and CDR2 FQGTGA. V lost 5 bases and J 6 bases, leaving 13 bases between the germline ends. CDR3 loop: CASSPLEGPEAFF. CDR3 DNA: TGTGCCAGCAGCCCGCTAGAGGGTCCTGAAGCTTTCTTT.

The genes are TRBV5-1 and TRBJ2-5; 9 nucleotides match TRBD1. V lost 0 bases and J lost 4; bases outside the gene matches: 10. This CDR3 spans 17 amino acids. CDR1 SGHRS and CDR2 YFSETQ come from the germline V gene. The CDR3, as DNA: TGCGCCAGCAGCTTGGTAGTCACAGGGGGCGTTCGAGAGACCCAGTACTTC. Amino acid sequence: CASSLVVTGGVRETQYF.

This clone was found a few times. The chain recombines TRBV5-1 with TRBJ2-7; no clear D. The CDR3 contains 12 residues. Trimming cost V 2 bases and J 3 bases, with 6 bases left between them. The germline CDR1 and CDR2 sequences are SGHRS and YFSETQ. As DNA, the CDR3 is TGCGCCAGCAGCTTAGACTTCTACGAGCAGTACTTC. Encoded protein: CASSLDFYEQYF.

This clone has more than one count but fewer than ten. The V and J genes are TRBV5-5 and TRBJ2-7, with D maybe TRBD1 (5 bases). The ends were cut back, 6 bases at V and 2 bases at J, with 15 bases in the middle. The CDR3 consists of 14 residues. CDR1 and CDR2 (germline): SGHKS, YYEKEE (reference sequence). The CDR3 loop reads CASTPFDSTYEQYF. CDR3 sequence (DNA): TGTGCCAGCACCCCGTTTGACAGCACCTACGAGCAGTACTTC.

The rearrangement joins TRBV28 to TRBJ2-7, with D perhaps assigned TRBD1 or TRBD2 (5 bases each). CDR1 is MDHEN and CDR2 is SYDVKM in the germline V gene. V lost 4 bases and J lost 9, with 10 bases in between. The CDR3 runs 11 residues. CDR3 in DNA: TGTGCCAGCAGTTCTGGGGGTTTGCAGTACTTC. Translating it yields CASSSGGLQYF. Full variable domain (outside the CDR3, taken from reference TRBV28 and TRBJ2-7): DVKVTQSSRYLVKRTGEKVFLECVQDMDHENMFWYRQDPGLGLRLIYFSYDVKMKEKGDIPEGYSVSREKKERFSLILESASTNQTSMYLCASSSGGLQYFGPGTRLTVT.

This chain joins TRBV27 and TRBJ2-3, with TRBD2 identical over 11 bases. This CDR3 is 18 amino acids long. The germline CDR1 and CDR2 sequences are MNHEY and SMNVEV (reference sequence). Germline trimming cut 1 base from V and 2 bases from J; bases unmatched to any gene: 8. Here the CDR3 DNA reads TGTGCCAGCAGTTTATATATCACTAGCGGGGGACTCACAGATACGCAGTATTTT. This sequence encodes CASSLYITSGGLTDTQYF.

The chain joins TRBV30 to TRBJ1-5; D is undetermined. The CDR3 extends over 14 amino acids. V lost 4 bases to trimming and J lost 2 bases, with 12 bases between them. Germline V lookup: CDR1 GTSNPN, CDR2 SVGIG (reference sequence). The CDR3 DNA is TGTGCCTGGAAAGCCGAGGGTGGCAATCAGCCCCAGCATTTT. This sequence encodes CAWKAEGGNQPQHF.

The CDR3 bases are TGTGCCAGCAGTGACTGGCCAACAGTGACTGGGGCCAACGTCCTGACTTTC. It yields the protein CASSDWPTVTGANVLTF. The chain employs TRBV6-4 and TRBJ2-6, with D hard to call. This CDR3 is built from 17 residues. Trimming took off 1 base at V and 2 bases at J, with 12 bases between the two ends. CDR1 is MRHNA and CDR2 is SNTAGT in the germline V gene.